This record covers a single T cell receptor beta chain. The table lists this clonotype with a few counts. The antigen it binds to is not known. A much larger clone is a single base away; this may be a read error. Receptor amplification or capture employed 5' RACE. Sequencing instrument: Illumina HiSeq 2500. A second PCR of about 7 to 12 cycles was performed with a sample-barcoded 5' primer and a J-beta primer mix. A template-switch 5' adaptor carrying 12 random nucleotides introduced a unique molecular identifier onto each TCR beta cDNA molecule. Each sample yielded at least 3 million CDR3-containing paired-end reads. First-strand cDNA was synthesized from all RNA with the Mint cDNA synthesis kit, primed by a TRBC-specific oligonucleotide. Following uracil-DNA glycosylase treatment, a first 18-cycle PCR with universal primers M1SS and BC2_uni_R was performed on all cDNA. In the paper's pipeline: For normalization, 1 million high-quality reads were randomly selected from each sample, with every read carrying a distinct molecular identifier. Instead of being binned into consensus sequences, reads with shared molecular identifiers were discarded. MiTCR, with a Q25 quality threshold and the strictest error-elimination algorithm, was used for CDR3 identification, clonotype clustering and error correction. A nonparametric unseen species model with Euler transformation was used to estimate a lower bound on total TCR beta diversity. TCRdb handled the public reads itself, with Q25 trimming in fastp and clone calling in MiXCR, and kept productive beta chains. Each record represents a unique CDR3 protein, reported with the most common genes and DNA among its rows. The V and J calls shown here were made by TCRdb, not taken from the authors' results. The sample includes 550,000 to 650,000 distinct CDR3 sequences, with about 30% observed a single time. The ten largest clones capture around a sixth of the sample.

From the germline V gene (reference sequence), CDR1 is MNHEY and CDR2 is SMNVEV. The CDR3 spans 12 residues, from the cysteine through the phenylalanine. Of all the DNA, just the CDR3 is kept, 36 bases in frame from base 1. The source of the sample is a study of blood T cells in healthy people across ages (dated by TCRdb to 2014 to 2015). Background for the entire study: Template switching captured roughly one uniquely barcoded TCR beta cDNA molecule per two T cells in model experiments. Using deep sequencing normalized with unique cDNA molecular identifiers, the study measured how TCR beta repertoire diversity changes with age. The donors were split into four age groups: young (average around 15 years), middle-aged (39), aged (more than 55) and long-lived (about 74). To avoid experimental bias, donors of different ages were randomly spread across the sequencing lanes. Using the same blood draw, the study looked at two additional independent replicas of 1 million unique cDNA reads for two donors, one aged 18 to 30 and the other aged 80 or older.

What the authors observed across the whole study: Observed TCR beta diversity per million T cells fell roughly linearly with age, and a significant reduction was already apparent by age roughly 40. Because profiling used bulk unsorted PBMCs, naive and antigen-experienced compartments could not be compared conclusively. Estimates of total diversity based on one million sequenced T cells were regarded as lower bounds and as underestimates. The CMV infection status of donors was not known, potentially confounding age-related changes in expanded clonotypes. Compared with the aged group, more naive CD4+ T cells, fewer expanded clones and increased TCR diversity were shown by the long-lived group, suggesting age selection. A strong correlation was found between observed TCR beta diversity and the percentage of naive T cells measured by flow cytometry.

Systemically healthy Caucasian individuals from Russia, around 38 in total and aged about 6 to 100 years, were included as donors. Each donor gave ten milliliters of peripheral blood, collected into EDTA-treated Vacutainer tubes. Ficoll-Paque density-gradient centrifugation was used to isolate PBMCs, with at least 6.5 million per sample. Trizol reagent was used to extract total RNA from the PBMCs, yielding at least 5.5 micrograms per sample. The percentages of naive CD45RAhigh/CD27high T cells were determined by flow cytometry on a PBMC aliquot from every donor. Sequencing was carried out using blood. The chain is encoded by TRBV27 joined to TRBJ1-2; TRBD1 aligns with 7 central bases. The clonotype was recovered from a woman older than 75 in good health. The nucleotide sequence reads TGTACCAGCAGGACCCGAGGGGGCCAAGACACCTTC. Its amino acids are CTSRTRGGQDTF.